Shown below are 24 T cell receptor beta chains from a single sample sequenced in a study of T cell changes during pregnancy in multiple sclerosis. Method: immunoSEQ multiplex PCR; TCRdb's copy keeps in-frame clones and lacks some. The sample shows roughly 80,000 clones, 93% of them seen only once. This specimen was peripheral blood, taken in the second trimester of pregnancy. Source of these receptors: a female donor with multiple sclerosis, enrolled in a pregnancy study.

This clone was seen once. V usage is TRBV19 and J usage is TRBJ2-7; D uncertain. From germline, CDR1 is LNHDA and CDR2 SQIVND (reference sequence). The CDR3 extends over 11 amino acids. Trimming cost V 6 bases and J 3 bases, with 6 bases left between them. CDR3 DNA: TGTGCCAGTAGGACAAACTACGAGCAGTACTTC. Translation: CASRTNYEQYF.

The chain uses TRBV7-3 and TRBJ2-1, with 9 bases aligning to TRBD2. The germline CDR1 and CDR2 sequences are SGHTA and FQGTGA. With V trimmed by 2 bases and J by 2 bases, 4 bases remained unmatched. The length of the CDR3 is 16 residues. In nucleotides, the CDR3 is TGTGCCAGCAGCTTAGGGACTAGCTATACCTACAATGAGCAGTTCTTC. Translation gives CASSLGTSYTYNEQFF.

J is TRBJ1-5 and V is TRBV19; the D gene is possibly TRBD1 (6 bases). V was cut by 10 bases and J by 1 base, with 11 bases left in between. This CDR3 has 13 amino acids. Germline lookup yields CDR1 LNHDA and CDR2 SQIVND (reference sequence). The chain's CDR3 is CATADRSNQPQHF. The CDR3, as DNA: TGTGCCACTGCCGACAGGAGCAATCAGCCCCAGCATTTT. Variable domain in full (rest from reference TRBV19 and TRBJ1-5): DGGITQSPKYLFRKEGQNVTLSCEQNLNHDAMYWYRQDPGQGLRLIYYSQIVNDFQKGDIAEGYSVSREKKESFPLTVTSAQKNPTAFYLCATADRSNQPQHFGDGTRLSIL.

J is TRBJ2-7 and V is TRBV5-1, with 8 bases aligning to TRBD1. V trimming: 2 bases; J trimming: 5 bases; junction bases outside the gene matches: 6. The germline CDR1 and CDR2 sequences are SGHRS and YFSETQ. The CDR3 totals 14 residues. In nucleotides, the CDR3 is TGCGCCAGCAGCTTTTGGACAGGGAACAACGAGCAGTACTTC. Protein product: CASSFWTGNNEQYF.

V and J are TRBV6-1 and TRBJ1-4; 9 nucleotides match TRBD1. CDR1 is MNHNS, CDR2 SASEGT, per germline. The length of the CDR3 is 14 residues. The V segment lost 8 bases and the J segment 8 bases; nucleotides outside the gene matches: 9. The chain's CDR3 is CASGEQGAREKLFF. The CDR3, as DNA: TGTGCCAGCGGGGAACAGGGGGCGCGGGAAAAACTGTTTTTT.

V is TRBV7-2 and J is TRBJ1-3; D may be TRBD1 (6 bases). Germline CDR1 and CDR2: SGHTA and FQGNSA. This CDR3 comprises 13 residues. The V end was cut by 6 bases, the J end by 2 bases, with 8 bases between. The CDR3 sequence is CASRQGAGNTIYF. The CDR3 DNA sequence: TGTGCCAGCAGACAGGGTGCTGGAAACACCATATATTTT.

The chain joins TRBV19 to TRBJ1-5; no firm D call. The CDR3 is 12 residues long. The germline CDR1 and CDR2 sequences are LNHDA and SQIVND (reference sequence). The ends were cut back, 7 bases at V and 4 bases at J, with 8 bases in the middle. CDR3 residues: CASTGDNQPQHF. CDR3 DNA sequence: TGTGCCAGTACAGGTGATAATCAGCCCCAGCATTTT. The variable domain in full, with the rest retrieved from reference TRBV19 and TRBJ1-5, is DGGITQSPKYLFRKEGQNVTLSCEQNLNHDAMYWYRQDPGQGLRLIYYSQIVNDFQKGDIAEGYSVSREKKESFPLTVTSAQKNPTAFYLCASTGDNQPQHFGDGTRLSIL.

The chain carries TRBV2 and TRBJ2-1, with D perhaps matching TRBD2 (6 bases). Trimming stripped 3 bases from V and 6 bases from J, with 15 bases between. This CDR3 is built from 15 residues. Germline V gene data show CDR1 as SNHLY and CDR2 as FYNNEI. CDR3 coding DNA: TGTGCCAGCAGTGATCTCCCGCTAGCGCCCAATGAGCAGTTCTTC. Translated, it gives CASSDLPLAPNEQFF.

The chain joins TRBV9 to TRBJ2-3, with TRBD1 as a possible D gene (5 bases). The germline CDR1 and CDR2 sequences are SGDLS and YYNGEE. The CDR3 totals 13 residues. V lost 0 bases and J lost 4, with 6 bases in between. DNA for the CDR3: TGTGCCAGCAGCGTAGCAGGGTCAGATACGCAGTATTTT. This encodes CASSVAGSDTQYF.

The chain employs TRBV27 and TRBJ2-2; tentative D call: TRBD2 (5 bases). This CDR3 has 14 amino acids. The ends were cut back, 3 bases at V and 8 bases at J, with 13 bases in the middle. Germline CDR1 is MNHEY and CDR2 is SMNVEV (reference sequence). The CDR3 is CASSLEDRGGELFF. The CDR3 DNA reads TGTGCCAGCAGTTTGGAGGACCGAGGTGGGGAGCTGTTTTTT.

J is TRBJ2-5 and V is TRBV6-5, with 8 bases aligning to TRBD2. Trimming removed 4 bases from V and 4 bases from J; junction bases left unmatched: 5. This CDR3 has 14 amino acids. Per the germline V gene, CDR1 is MNHEY and CDR2 is SVGAGI. CDR3 in amino acids: CASSWTGGLETQYF. The DNA of the CDR3 is TGTGCCAGCAGTTGGACGGGGGGGCTAGAGACCCAGTACTTC.

The rearrangement uses TRBV6-1 and TRBJ2-5, with a possible D match to TRBD1 (6 bases). The ends were cut back, 2 bases at V and 5 bases at J, with 15 bases in the middle. The CDR3 has 15 amino acids. CDR1 and CDR2 (germline): MNHNS, SASEGT. The CDR3 here is CASSETPGQSETQYF. CDR3 DNA: TGTGCCAGCAGTGAAACGCCCGGACAGTCCGAGACCCAGTACTTC.

The DNA of the CDR3 is TGTGCCAGCTCACCCCCGTTCATCCGGGACACCATGAACACTGAAGCTTTCTTT. Amino acids: CASSPPFIRDTMNTEAFF. V is TRBV18 and J is TRBJ1-1; D may be TRBD1 (6 bases). The germline V gene has CDR1 KGHSH and CDR2 LQKENI. This CDR3 contains 18 residues. V lost 3 bases and J lost 0, with 20 bases in between.

This chain joins TRBV6-1 and TRBJ1-6; D perhaps matches TRBD1 (6 bases). Germline loops: CDR1 MNHNS, CDR2 SASEGT. The V and J ends lost 2 bases and 12 bases respectively, with 14 bases between them. This CDR3 has 14 amino acids. CDR3 DNA: TGTGCCAGCAGTGAAAGACGGACAGTTAAACCCCTCCACTTT. Amino acid sequence: CASSERRTVKPLHF.

This clone was counted only a few times. The chain is built from TRBV27 and TRBJ1-5, with D maybe TRBD1 (5 bases). CDR1 MNHEY and CDR2 SMNVEV come from the germline V gene (reference sequence). The CDR3 covers 15 residues. V lost 3 bases and J lost 6, with 15 bases in between. The CDR3 protein is CASSLGGALGQPQHF. The CDR3 DNA reads as TGTGCCAGCAGTTTGGGAGGGGCGTTAGGTCAGCCCCAGCATTTT.

The chain couples TRBV10-3 to TRBJ2-2; TRBD1 matches at 7 bases. The V segment lost 6 bases and the J segment 5 bases; nucleotides outside the gene matches: 9. Germline V gene lookup returns CDR1 ENHRY and CDR2 SYGVKD. CDR3 length: 15 amino acids. CDR3 DNA: TGTGCCATCAGGCCAACAGGGGTGGGGACCGGGGAGCTGTTTTTT. Encoded protein: CAIRPTGVGTGELFF.

The V call is TRBV6-1, the J call TRBJ1-1; D may be TRBD1 (6 bases). CDR1 and CDR2 from the germline V gene are MNHNS and SASEGT. With 6 bases removed from V and 5 bases from J, the gap between germline ends came to 16 bases. The CDR3 contains 14 residues. The CDR3 is CASRDDWGRTEAFF. CDR3 bases: TGTGCCAGCAGGGACGACTGGGGGCGGACTGAAGCTTTCTTT.

This chain links TRBV2 with TRBJ1-6; 8 bases line up with TRBD1. The V gene end was trimmed by 7 bases and the J gene end by 3 bases; junction bases not matched to a gene: 5. This CDR3 has 15 residues. Per germline, CDR1 SNHLY and CDR2 FYNNEI. CDR3 in DNA: TGTGCCAGCATTCCTGGACAGGGCTATAATTCACCCCTCCACTTT. Its translation is CASIPGQGYNSPLHF.

The V gene is TRBV9, the J gene TRBJ2-3; 8 nucleotides align to TRBD2. V shed 0 bases, J shed 5 bases, and the junction held 8 bases outside the gene matches. The CDR3 consists of 16 residues. Germline V CDR1 and CDR2: SGDLS, YYNGEE. This chain's CDR3 is CASSVGNGGAGDTQYF. CDR3 DNA sequence: TGTGCCAGCAGCGTAGGGAACGGGGGGGCCGGAGATACGCAGTATTTT.

The chain couples TRBV19 to TRBJ1-5, with D perhaps matching TRBD1 (5 bases). The CDR3 covers 11 residues. V was clipped by 10 bases and J by 9 bases, with 13 bases between them. CDR1 and CDR2 (germline): LNHDA, SQIVND (reference sequence). DNA of the CDR3: TGTGCCACTAGCCAGGGAAGGCCCCAGCATTTT. It yields the protein CATSQGRPQHF.

V gene TRBV2 combines with J gene TRBJ1-4; D is unclear. V lost 4 bases and J lost 7, with 13 bases in between. CDR1 and CDR2 from the germline V gene are SNHLY and FYNNEI. The length of the CDR3 is 14 residues. CDR3 in amino acids: CASSVRPGGEKLFF. The CDR3 bases are TGTGCCAGCAGTGTGCGTCCCGGTGGTGAAAAACTGTTTTTT.

This chain links TRBV13 with TRBJ1-2; a weak D match, TRBD1 (6 bases). The CDR3 length is 17 residues. V was trimmed by 2 bases and J by 8 bases, leaving 24 bases between them. Germline CDR1 is PRHDT and CDR2 is FYEKMQ (reference sequence). The CDR3 DNA sequence: TGTGCCAGCAGCTTATATTCAGGGGCGGATAGTAAGGGCGGCTACACCTTC. Translating it yields CASSLYSGADSKGGYTF.

The genes are TRBV7-3 and TRBJ2-4; 15 bases align to TRBD2. The CDR3 spans 16 residues. Losses at the gene ends were 5 bases for V and 5 bases for J; bases not matched to a gene: 4. CDR1 and CDR2 (germline): SGHTA, FQGTGA. In DNA, the CDR3 is TGTGCCAGCAGCCACGGGACTAGCGGGGGGCAAAACATTCAGTACTTC. Translating it yields CASSHGTSGGQNIQYF.

The chain is built from TRBV7-9 and TRBJ2-1; TRBD2 matches 15 bases. This CDR3 has 17 amino acids. The trim removed 5 bases at V and 6 bases at J, leaving 8 bases unmatched. Germline CDR1 SEHNR, CDR2 FQNEAQ (reference sequence). CDR3 sequence: CASSPLGLAGGANEQFF. CDR3 in DNA: TGTGCCAGCAGCCCCCTGGGACTAGCGGGGGGAGCCAATGAGCAGTTCTTC.